This TCR beta chain was captured by sequencing in a study of T cell therapy after organ transplantation. General study points: Nonresponder repertoires showed strong pretherapy expansions, barely changing post-therapy.

This clone was found a few times. Its antigen is not identified. In germline, CDR1 is SNHLY, CDR2 FYNNEI. Trimming took off 3 bases at V and 5 bases at J, with 11 bases between the two ends. The CDR3 length is 13 residues. Measured with immunoSEQ multiplex PCR; TCRdb has only the in-frame clones, and not every one. The sample shows around 1,200 clones, roughly 74% of them seen only once. The sequence came from a human patient who had received a solid organ transplant and had CMV disease. Sample: CD8+ T cells from blood, taken before autologous CMV-specific T cell therapy. The V call is TRBV2, the J call TRBJ2-7; TRBD2 is a possible D gene (6 bases). CDR3 in DNA: TGTGCCAGCAGTGACACTAGCTGGAACGAGCAGTACTTC. This codes for CASSDTSWNEQYF.